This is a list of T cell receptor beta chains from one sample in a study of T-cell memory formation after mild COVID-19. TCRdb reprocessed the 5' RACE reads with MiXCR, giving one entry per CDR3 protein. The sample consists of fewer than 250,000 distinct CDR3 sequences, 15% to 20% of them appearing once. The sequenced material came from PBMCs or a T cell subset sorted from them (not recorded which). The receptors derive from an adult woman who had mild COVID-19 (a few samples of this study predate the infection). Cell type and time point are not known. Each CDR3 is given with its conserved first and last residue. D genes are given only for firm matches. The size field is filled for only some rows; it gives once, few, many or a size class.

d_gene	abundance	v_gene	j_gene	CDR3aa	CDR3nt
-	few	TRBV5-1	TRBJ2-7	CASSSKGDGGTYEQYF	TGCGCCAGCAGCTCGAAAGGGGACGGAGGAACCTACGAGCAGTACTTC
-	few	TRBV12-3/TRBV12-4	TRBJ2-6	CASRTGANVLTF	TGTGCCAGCCGGACTGGGGCCAACGTCCTGACTTTC
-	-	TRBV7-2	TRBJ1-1	CASSWGPGNTEAFF	TGTGCCAGCAGCTGGGGGCCGGGGAACACTGAAGCTTTCTTT
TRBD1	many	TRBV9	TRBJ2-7	CASSVHTGENEQYF	TGTGCCAGCAGCGTACATACAGGGGAGAACGAGCAGTACTTC
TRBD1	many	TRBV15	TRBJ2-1	CATSSQGAGHNEQFF	TGTGCCACCAGCAGCCAGGGGGCGGGCCACAATGAGCAGTTCTTC
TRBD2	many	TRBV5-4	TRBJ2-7	CASSLGGSGSSLEQYF	TGTGCCAGCAGCTTGGGAGGTAGCGGGAGTTCCTTGGAGCAGTACTTC
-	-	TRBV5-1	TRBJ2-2	CAGRGNTGELFF	TGCGCCGGCAGGGGGAACACCGGGGAGCTGTTTTTT
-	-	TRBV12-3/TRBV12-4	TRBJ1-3	CASSLRTSGNTIYF	TGTGCCAGCAGTTTAAGGACCTCTGGAAACACCATATATTTT
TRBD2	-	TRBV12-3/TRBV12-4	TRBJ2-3	CASSLPSGGPTDTQYF	TGTGCCAGCAGTCTCCCTAGCGGGGGTCCCACAGATACGCAGTATTTT
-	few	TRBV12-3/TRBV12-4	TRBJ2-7	CASSPPFGEQYF	TGTGCCAGCAGTCCCCCCTTCGGCGAGCAGTACTTC
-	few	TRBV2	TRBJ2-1	CASGRNEQFF	TGTGCCAGCGGAAGGAATGAGCAGTTCTTC
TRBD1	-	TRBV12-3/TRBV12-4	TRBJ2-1	CASSSRKGDSLEQFF	TGTGCCAGCAGTTCAAGGAAGGGGGACAGCTTAGAGCAGTTCTTC
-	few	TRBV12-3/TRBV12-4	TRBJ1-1	CASSFDLEGTEAFF	TGTGCCAGCAGTTTCGACCTCGAGGGCACTGAAGCTTTCTTT
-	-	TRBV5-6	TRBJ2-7	CAISLVAGTYEQYF	TGTGCCATCAGCTTGGTGGCGGGTACCTACGAGCAGTACTTC
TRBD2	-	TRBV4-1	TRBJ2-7	CASSQGLGTSSYEQYF	TGCGCCAGCAGCCAAGGTCTTGGGACTAGCTCCTACGAGCAGTACTTC
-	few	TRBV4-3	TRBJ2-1	CASSQDPVTSLNYNEQFF	TGCGCCAGCAGCCAAGATCCCGTTACTAGTCTCAACTACAATGAGCAGTTCTTC
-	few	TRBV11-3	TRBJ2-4	CASSLADSLAKNIQYF	TGTGCCAGCAGCTTAGCAGACAGTTTAGCCAAAAACATTCAGTACTTC
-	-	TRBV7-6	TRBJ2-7	CASTLQSPGGPYEQYF	TGTGCCAGCACTCTACAGTCACCCGGGGGGCCCTACGAGCAGTACTTC
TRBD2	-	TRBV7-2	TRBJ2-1	CASSGVGTRRGAGNEQFF	TGTGCCAGCAGCGGAGTGGGAACTAGGCGGGGGGCGGGCAATGAGCAGTTCTTC
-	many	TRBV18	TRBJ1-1	CASSPNDPGGGTEAFF	TGTGCCAGCTCACCGAACGACCCGGGAGGGGGCACTGAAGCTTTCTTT
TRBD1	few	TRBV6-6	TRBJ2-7	CATRQGVSEQYF	TGTGCCACCCGACAGGGAGTGAGCGAGCAGTACTTC
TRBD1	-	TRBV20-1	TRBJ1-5	CSARDTGEGNQPQHF	TGCAGTGCTAGAGATACAGGGGAGGGCAATCAGCCCCAGCATTTT